This T cell receptor (beta chain) was documented in a study of low-dose radiotherapy and immunotherapy resistance in tumors (dated by TCRdb to 2022 to 2024). As for the study more broadly: In Cohort 1, 0.5 Gy per fraction was delivered every 2 weeks, and a total PTV dose of 6.5 Gy was prescribed. Patients in Cohort 2 were given 1 Gy per fraction every two weeks, for a total of 13 Gy across 26 weeks. Nivolumab and ipilimumab were both given intravenously, with nivolumab at a 240 mg flat dose every two weeks and ipilimumab at 1 mg/kg every six weeks. Every two weeks, patients got intravenous cyclophosphamide at 200 mg/m2, given one day ahead of each radiation and immunotherapy administration. Starting on cycle 1 day 1, patients took 300 mg of aspirin by mouth once daily for four cycles. Trial participants were not randomized into treatment groups. The translational analysis covered eight patients: three from the first dose cohort and the first five from the second dose cohort.

Taken from cysteine to phenylalanine, the CDR3 has 13 residues. Just the 39-base CDR3 DNA is kept, in frame starting at base 1. According to the germline V gene, CDR1 reads SNHLY and CDR2 reads FYNNEI. V lost 1 base and J lost 4 bases; the stretch between them is 7 bases long. On this clonotype itself: No antigen is known for it. No much larger clonotype is one base removed from it; base qualities were not supplied.

The reads were generated on an Illumina HiSeq 2500. Superscript III and a set of TRAV- and TRBV-specific primers were used to synthesize first-strand cDNA, so that both TCRalpha and TCRbeta chains were covered. An approximately 20-cycle PCR with Phusion amplified the TCRs, pairing a constant-region primer with the adapter that was attached to the V primers. Amplification of the isolated mRNA was done with the MessageAmp II aRNA Amplification Kit, which involved a roughly 16-hour in vitro transcription at 37 degrees C. The Dynabeads mRNA DIRECT Purification Kit was used to isolate mRNA for TCR sequencing. Indexed Illumina adapters were added in a second Phusion PCR of about 24 cycles, after which AMPure XP beads were used to purify the products. On the study's bioinformatics: Custom Perl scripts pooled TCR sequences encoding the same protein, removed out-of-frame sequences and computed each clonotype's abundance. TCR sequences supported by only a single read were excluded from analysis. The metrics used to describe the repertoires included Shannon entropy, Gini index, clonality, richness, and the frequency of TCRs shared between repertoires. The raw public data were reprocessed by TCRdb itself: fastp quality trimming at Q25, MiXCR clonotype calling, in-frame beta chains only. Entries are consolidated by CDR3 protein sequence, retaining the most common genes and DNA. TCRdb's processing, not the study's, gives the V and J calls here. In this sample the table shows roughly 90,000 distinct CDR3 sequences, around 20% of which occur a single time. The biggest ten clones account for more than 10% of the sample.

The time point label, as the study defines it: after trial treatment. The treatment or condition label here, explained by the study, means: LDRT plus nivolumab, ipilimumab, low-dose cyclophosphamide and aspirin (RACIN trial). The donors came from RACIN, which was a single-arm phase I dose-escalation trial that paired nivolumab and ipilimumab with aspirin, low-dose cyclophosphamide and low-dose radiotherapy. Patients were eligible if they had advanced solid tumors that were TIL-negative. The material sequenced was PBMCs, taken after low-dose radiotherapy plus immunotherapy. Recombination connected TRBV2 to TRBJ1-2; the D gene is not confidently resolved. This clonotype originated in a female donor with ovarian cancer. The DNA reads as follows: TGTGCCAGCAGTGAAGGCCCTTTCTATGGCTACACCTTC. It is translated as CASSEGPFYGYTF.